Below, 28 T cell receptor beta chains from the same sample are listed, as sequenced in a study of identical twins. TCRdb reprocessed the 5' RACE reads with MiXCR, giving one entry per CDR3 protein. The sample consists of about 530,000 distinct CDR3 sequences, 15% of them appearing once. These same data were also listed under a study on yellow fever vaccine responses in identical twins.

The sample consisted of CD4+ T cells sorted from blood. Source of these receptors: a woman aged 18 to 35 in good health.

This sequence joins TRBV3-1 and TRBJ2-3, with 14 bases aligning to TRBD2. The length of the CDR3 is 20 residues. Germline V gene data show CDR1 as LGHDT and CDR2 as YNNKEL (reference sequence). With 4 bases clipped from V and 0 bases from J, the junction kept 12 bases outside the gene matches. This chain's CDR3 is CASSPMGLAGVLTSTDTQYF. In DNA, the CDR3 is TGTGCCAGCAGCCCCATGGGACTAGCGGGAGTCCTGACTAGCACAGATACGCAGTATTTT.

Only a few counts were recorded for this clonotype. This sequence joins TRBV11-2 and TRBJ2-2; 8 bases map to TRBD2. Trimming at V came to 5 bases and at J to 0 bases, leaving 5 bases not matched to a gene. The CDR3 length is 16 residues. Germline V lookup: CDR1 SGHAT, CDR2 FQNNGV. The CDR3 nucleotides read TGTGCCAGCAGCACTACTAGCGGAACGAACACCGGGGAGCTGTTTTTT. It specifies CASSTTSGTNTGELFF.

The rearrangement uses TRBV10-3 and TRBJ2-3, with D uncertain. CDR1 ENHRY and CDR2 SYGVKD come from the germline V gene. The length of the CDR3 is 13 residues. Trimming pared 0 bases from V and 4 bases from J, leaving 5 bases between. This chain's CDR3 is CAISESKPDTQYF. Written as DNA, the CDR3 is TGTGCCATCAGTGAGTCGAAGCCAGATACGCAGTATTTT.

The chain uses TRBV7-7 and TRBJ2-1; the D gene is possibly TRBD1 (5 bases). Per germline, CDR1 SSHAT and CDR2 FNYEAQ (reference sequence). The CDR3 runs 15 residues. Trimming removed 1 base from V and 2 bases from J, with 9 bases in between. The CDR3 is CASSLGEQAYNEQFF. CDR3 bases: TGTGCCAGCAGCTTAGGTGAACAGGCCTACAATGAGCAGTTCTTC.

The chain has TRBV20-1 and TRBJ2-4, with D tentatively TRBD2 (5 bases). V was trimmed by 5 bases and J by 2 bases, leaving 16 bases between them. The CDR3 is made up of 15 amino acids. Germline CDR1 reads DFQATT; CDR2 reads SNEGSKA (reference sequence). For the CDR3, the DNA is TGCAGTGCTCGACATCTAGCTTTGTCCAAAAACATTCAGTACTTC. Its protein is CSARHLALSKNIQYF.

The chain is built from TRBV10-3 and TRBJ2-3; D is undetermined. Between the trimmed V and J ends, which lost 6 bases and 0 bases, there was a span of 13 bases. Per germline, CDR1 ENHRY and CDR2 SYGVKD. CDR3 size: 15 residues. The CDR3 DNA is TGTGCCATCAGCGGAGCCAACCCTAGCACAGATACGCAGTATTTT. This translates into CAISGANPSTDTQYF.

DNA for the CDR3: TGTGCCAGCAATGCCGGACTAGCGGGAGATGGGGCAGATACGCAGTATTTT. Protein product: CASNAGLAGDGADTQYF. The chain joins TRBV12-3 or TRBV12-4 to TRBJ2-3; 13 bases are a match to TRBD2. This CDR3 comprises 17 residues. J lost 4 bases, V lost 7 bases, and 11 bases had no gene match.

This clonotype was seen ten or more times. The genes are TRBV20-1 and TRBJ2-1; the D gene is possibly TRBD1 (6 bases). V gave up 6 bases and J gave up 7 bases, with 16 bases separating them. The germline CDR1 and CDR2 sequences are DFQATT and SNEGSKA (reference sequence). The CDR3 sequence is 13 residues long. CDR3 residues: CSAGQTSSNEQFF. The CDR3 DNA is TGCAGTGCCGGACAGACCTCCTCAAATGAGCAGTTCTTC.

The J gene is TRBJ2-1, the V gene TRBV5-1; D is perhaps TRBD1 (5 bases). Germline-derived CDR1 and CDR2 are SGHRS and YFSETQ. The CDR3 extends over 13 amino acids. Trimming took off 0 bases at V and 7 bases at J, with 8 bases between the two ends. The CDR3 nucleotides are TGCGCCAGCAGCTTGGTGACAGTTAATGAGCAGTTCTTC. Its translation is CASSLVTVNEQFF.

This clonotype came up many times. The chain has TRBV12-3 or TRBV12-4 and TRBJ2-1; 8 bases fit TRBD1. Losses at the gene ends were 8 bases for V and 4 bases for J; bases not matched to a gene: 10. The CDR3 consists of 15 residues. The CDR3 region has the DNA TGTGCCAGCTCCCGAACACAGGGGGGTTACAATGAGCAGTTCTTC. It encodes CASSRTQGGYNEQFF.

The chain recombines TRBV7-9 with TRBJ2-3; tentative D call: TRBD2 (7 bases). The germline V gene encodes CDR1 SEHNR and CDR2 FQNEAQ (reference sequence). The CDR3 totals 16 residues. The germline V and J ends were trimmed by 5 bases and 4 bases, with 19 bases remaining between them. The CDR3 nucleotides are TGTGCCAGCAGCCGCCGAGGGGGGGGCGACGCAGATACGCAGTATTTT. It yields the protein CASSRRGGGDADTQYF.

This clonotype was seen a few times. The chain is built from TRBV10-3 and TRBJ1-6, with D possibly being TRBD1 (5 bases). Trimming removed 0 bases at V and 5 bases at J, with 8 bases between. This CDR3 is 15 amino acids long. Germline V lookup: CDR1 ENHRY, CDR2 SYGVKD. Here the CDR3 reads CAISESTANNSPLHF. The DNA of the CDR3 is TGTGCCATCAGTGAGTCGACAGCCAATAATTCACCCCTCCACTTT.

The CDR3 coding sequence is TGTGCCAGCAGCTTTCTCCGGGGGTACGACAATGAGCAGTTCTTC. Amino acids: CASSFLRGYDNEQFF. The V gene is TRBV5-5, the J gene TRBJ2-1; weak D call: TRBD2 (6 bases). Trimming stripped 2 bases from V and 5 bases from J, with 14 bases between. The germline V gene has CDR1 SGHKS and CDR2 YYEKEE (reference sequence). CDR3 size: 15 residues.

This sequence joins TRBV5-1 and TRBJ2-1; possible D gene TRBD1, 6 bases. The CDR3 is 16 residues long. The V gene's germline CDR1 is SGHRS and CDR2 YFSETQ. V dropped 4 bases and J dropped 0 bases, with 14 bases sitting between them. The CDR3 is CASSNPRGSSYNEQFF. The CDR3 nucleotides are TGCGCCAGCAGCAACCCCAGGGGAAGCTCCTACAATGAGCAGTTCTTC.

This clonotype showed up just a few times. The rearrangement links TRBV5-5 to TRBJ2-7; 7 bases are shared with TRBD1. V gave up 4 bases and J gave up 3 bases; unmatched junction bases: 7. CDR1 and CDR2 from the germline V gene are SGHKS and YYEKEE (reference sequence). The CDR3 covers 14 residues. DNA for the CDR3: TGTGCCAGCAGCCTGGACAGGAACTACTACGAGCAGTACTTC. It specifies CASSLDRNYYEQYF.

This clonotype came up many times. CDR3 loop: CASSWAPNEQFF. Written as DNA, the CDR3 is TGTGCCAGCAGCTGGGCACCCAATGAGCAGTTCTTC. This rearrangement joins TRBV5-6 to TRBJ2-1; D not resolved. CDR1 is SGHDT, CDR2 YYEEEE, per germline. Trimming shortened V by 3 bases and J by 6 bases, and 7 bases separated the two germline ends. The CDR3 is 12 amino acids. Full variable domain (missing parts from reference TRBV5-6 and TRBJ2-1): DAGVTQSPTHLIKTRGQQVTLRCSPKSGHDTVSWYQQALGQGPQFIFQYYEEEERQRGNFPDRFSGHQFPNYSSELNVNALLLGDSALYLCASSWAPNEQFFGPGTRLTVL.

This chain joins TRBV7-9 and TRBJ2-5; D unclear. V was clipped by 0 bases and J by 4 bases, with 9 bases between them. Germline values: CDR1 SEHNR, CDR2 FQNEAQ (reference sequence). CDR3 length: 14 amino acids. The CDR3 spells CASSLAELLETQYF. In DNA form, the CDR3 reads TGTGCCAGCAGCTTAGCCGAGTTATTAGAGACCCAGTACTTC.

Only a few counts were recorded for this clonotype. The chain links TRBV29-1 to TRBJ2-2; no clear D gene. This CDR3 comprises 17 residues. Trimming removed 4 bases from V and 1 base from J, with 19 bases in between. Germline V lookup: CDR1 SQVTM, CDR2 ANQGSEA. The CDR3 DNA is TGCAGCGTTGTCCTCCCAGGTTCGAGGAGGAACACCGGGGAGCTGTTTTTT. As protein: CSVVLPGSRRNTGELFF.

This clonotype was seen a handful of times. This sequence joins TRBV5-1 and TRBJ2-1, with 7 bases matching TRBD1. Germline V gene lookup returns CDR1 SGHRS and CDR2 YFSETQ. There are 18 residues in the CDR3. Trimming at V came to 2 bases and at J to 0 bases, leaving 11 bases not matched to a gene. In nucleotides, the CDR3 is TGCGCCAGCAGCTTTGCACAGGGGCGAGGGAGCTCCTACAATGAGCAGTTCTTC. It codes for CASSFAQGRGSSYNEQFF.

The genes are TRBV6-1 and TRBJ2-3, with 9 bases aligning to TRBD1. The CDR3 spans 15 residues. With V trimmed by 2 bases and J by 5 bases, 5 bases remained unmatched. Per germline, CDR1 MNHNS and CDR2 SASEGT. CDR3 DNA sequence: TGTGCCAGCAGTGAAAGGGGACAGGGAGGAGATACGCAGTATTTT. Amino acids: CASSERGQGGDTQYF.

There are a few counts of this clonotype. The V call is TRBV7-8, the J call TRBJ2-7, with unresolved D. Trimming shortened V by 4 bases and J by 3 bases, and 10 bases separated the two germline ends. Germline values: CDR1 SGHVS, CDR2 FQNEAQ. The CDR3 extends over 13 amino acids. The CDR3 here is CASSSSHYYEQYV. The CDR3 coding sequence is TGTGCCAGCAGCTCCTCACATTACTACGAGCAGTACGTC.

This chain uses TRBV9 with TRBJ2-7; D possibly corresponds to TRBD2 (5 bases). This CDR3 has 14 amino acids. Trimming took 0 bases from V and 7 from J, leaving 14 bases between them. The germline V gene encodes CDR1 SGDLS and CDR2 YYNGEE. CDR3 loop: CASSVDLVPGEQYF. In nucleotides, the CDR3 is TGTGCCAGCAGCGTAGATCTGGTTCCGGGGGAGCAGTACTTC.

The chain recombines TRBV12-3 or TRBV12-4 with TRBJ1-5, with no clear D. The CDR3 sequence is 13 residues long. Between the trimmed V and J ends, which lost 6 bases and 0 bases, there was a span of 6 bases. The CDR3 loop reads CASREDSNQPQHF. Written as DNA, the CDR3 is TGTGCCAGCAGGGAGGATAGCAATCAGCCCCAGCATTTT.

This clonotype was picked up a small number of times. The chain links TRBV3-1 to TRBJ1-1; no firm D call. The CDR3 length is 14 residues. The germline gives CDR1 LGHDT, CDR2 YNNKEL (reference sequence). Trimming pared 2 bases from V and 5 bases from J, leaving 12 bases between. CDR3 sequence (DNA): TGTGCCAGCAGCCAACAAGAAGTAACGACTGAAGCTTTCTTT. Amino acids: CASSQQEVTTEAFF. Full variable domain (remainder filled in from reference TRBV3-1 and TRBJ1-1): DTAVSQTPKYLVTQMGNDKSIKCEQNLGHDTMYWYKQDSKKFLKIMFSYNNKELIINETVPNRFSPKSPDKAHLNLHINSLELGDSAVYFCASSQQEVTTEAFFGQGTRLTVV.

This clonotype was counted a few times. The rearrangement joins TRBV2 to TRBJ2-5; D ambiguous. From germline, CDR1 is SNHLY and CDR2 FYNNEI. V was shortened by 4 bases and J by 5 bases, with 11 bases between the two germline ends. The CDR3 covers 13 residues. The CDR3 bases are TGTGCCAGCAGTGGGGTCAAGTGGGAGACCCAGTACTTC. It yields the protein CASSGVKWETQYF. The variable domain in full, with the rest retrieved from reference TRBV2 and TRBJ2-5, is EPEVTQTPSHQVTQMGQEVILRCVPISNHLYFYWYRQILGQKVEFLVSFYNNEISEKSEIFDDQFSVERPDGSNFTLKIRSTKLEDSAMYFCASSGVKWETQYFGPGTRLLVL.

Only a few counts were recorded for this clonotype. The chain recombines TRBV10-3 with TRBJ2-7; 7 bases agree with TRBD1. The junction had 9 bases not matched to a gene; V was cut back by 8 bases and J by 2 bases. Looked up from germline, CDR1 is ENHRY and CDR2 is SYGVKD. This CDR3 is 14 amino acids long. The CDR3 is CAIRTGTAAYEQYF. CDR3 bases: TGTGCCATCCGAACCGGGACAGCAGCCTACGAGCAGTACTTC.

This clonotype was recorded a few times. The CDR3 DNA sequence: TGTGCCAGCAGCCCTGACCTGGGGGGGACAGATACGCAGTATTTT. Translation gives CASSPDLGGTDTQYF. This chain connects TRBV7-9 to TRBJ2-3; TRBD2 matches at 7 bases. Germline V gene data show CDR1 as SEHNR and CDR2 as FQNEAQ (reference sequence). The CDR3 loop spans 15 amino acids. With 5 bases clipped from V and 3 bases from J, the junction kept 8 bases outside the gene matches.

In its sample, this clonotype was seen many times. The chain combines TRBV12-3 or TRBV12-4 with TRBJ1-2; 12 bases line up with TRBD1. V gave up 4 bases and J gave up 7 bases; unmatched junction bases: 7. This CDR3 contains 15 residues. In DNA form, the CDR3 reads TGTGCCAGCAGTTCTTCCGGGACAGGGGGCTTTGGCTACACCTTC. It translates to CASSSSGTGGFGYTF.